The source of this TCR beta chain is a study of siplizumab effects on memory and regulatory T cells. Measured with immunoSEQ multiplex PCR; TCRdb has only the in-frame clones, and not every one. The sample shows roughly 110,000 clones, roughly 95% of them seen only once. Germline CDR1 SEHNR, CDR2 FQNEAQ (reference sequence). Trimming pared 10 bases from V and 3 bases from J, leaving 22 bases between. This CDR3 is built from 17 residues. This chain uses TRBV7-9 with TRBJ2-6; the D gene is possibly TRBD2 (6 bases). The sample comprised non-Treg CD4+ T cells sorted from blood. The sequence derives from a human donor in good health. The CDR3 DNA sequence: TGTGCCAAAACGCGGGACGGAGTAGCAAGTGGGGCCAACGTCCTGACTTTC. It encodes CAKTRDGVASGANVLTF. The entire variable domain, with the rest obtained from reference TRBV7-9 and TRBJ2-6, is as follows: DTGVSQNPRHKITKRGQNVTFRCDPISEHNRLYWYRQTLGQGPEFLTYFQNEAQLEKSRLLSDRFSAERPKGSFSTLEIQRTEQGDSAMYLCAKTRDGVASGANVLTFGAGSRLTVL.